The next 27 T cell receptor beta chains were all read from a single sample in a study of OX40 agonist ivuxolimab in advanced cancers. Clones were sequenced by immunoSEQ multiplex PCR, and TCRdb holds only the in-frame ones, with some missing. The sample has about 50,000 clones, approximately 91% seen once. This specimen consisted of CD4+ or CD8+ T cells sorted from blood, obtained in a trial of the OX40 agonist ivuxolimab. All receptors derive from an adult with an advanced solid tumor such as melanoma, head and neck, liver or kidney cancer.

This rearrangement joins TRBV28 to TRBJ2-1; the match to TRBD2 covers 10 bases. Losses at the gene ends were 5 bases for V and 5 bases for J; bases not matched to a gene: 6. CDR1 and CDR2 from the germline V gene are MDHEN and SYDVKM. The CDR3 is made up of 15 amino acids. CDR3 region: CASSLRTSGHNEQFF. CDR3 sequence (DNA): TGTGCCAGCAGTCTAAGGACTAGCGGCCACAATGAGCAGTTCTTC.

This rearrangement joins TRBV6-1 to TRBJ2-5, with D unresolved. The germline V and J ends were trimmed by 6 bases and 3 bases, with 11 bases remaining between them. Looked up from germline, CDR1 is MNHNS and CDR2 is SASEGT. CDR3 length equals 13 residues. CDR3 amino acids: CASRPPLEETQYF. Written as DNA, the CDR3 is TGTGCCAGCAGGCCGCCCTTGGAAGAGACCCAGTACTTC.

The genes are TRBV7-2 and TRBJ2-5, with D unclear. This CDR3 spans 12 amino acids. Germline values: CDR1 SGHTA, CDR2 FQGNSA. V lost 1 base and J lost 9, with 9 bases in between. In DNA, the CDR3 is TGTGCCAGCAGCTTAGGTCAGAATCCCCAGTACTTC. Residues: CASSLGQNPQYF.

V gene TRBV30 combines with J gene TRBJ1-1; 7 nucleotides match TRBD1. This CDR3 spans 14 amino acids. Looked up from germline, CDR1 is GTSNPN and CDR2 is SVGIG (reference sequence). J gave up 5 bases and V 7 bases, and 13 bases lay outside the gene matches. The CDR3 reads CAFNQGGLWTEAFF. DNA of the CDR3: TGTGCCTTTAATCAGGGGGGGCTATGGACTGAAGCTTTCTTT. Combining the CDR3 with reference TRBV30 and TRBJ1-1 gives the whole variable domain SQTIHQWPATLVQPVGSPLSLECTVEGTSNPNLYWYRQAAGRGLQLLFYSVGIGQISSEVPQNLSASRPQDRQFILSSKKLLLSDSGFYLCAFNQGGLWTEAFFGQGTRLTVV.

The chain uses TRBV6-1 and TRBJ2-1; the match to TRBD1 covers 7 bases. Trimming took 4 bases from V and 5 from J; bases not matched to a gene: 14. From germline, CDR1 is MNHNS and CDR2 SASEGT. CDR3 length: 17 amino acids. This chain's CDR3 is CASSGGTVGWAHNEQFF. DNA for the CDR3: TGTGCCAGCAGTGGGGGGACAGTTGGGTGGGCACACAATGAGCAGTTCTTC.

V usage is TRBV2 and J usage is TRBJ2-7; possible D gene TRBD1, 6 bases. With 5 bases removed from V and 2 bases from J, the gap between germline ends came to 25 bases. Germline V gives CDR1 SNHLY, CDR2 FYNNEI. The CDR3 has 18 amino acids. The CDR3 loop reads CASSFYFAITGKPYEQYF. The DNA for the CDR3 is TGTGCCAGCAGTTTCTACTTCGCCATTACAGGGAAACCCTACGAGCAGTACTTC.

The chain carries TRBV19 and TRBJ1-1, with D tentatively TRBD1 (5 bases). The CDR3 length is 15 residues. Germline lookup yields CDR1 LNHDA and CDR2 SQIVND (reference sequence). V dropped 6 bases and J dropped 1 base, with 15 bases sitting between them. CDR3 sequence (DNA): TGTGCCAGTAGCGCCTTAGCAGGGAGGAACACTGAAGCTTTCTTT. It is translated as CASSALAGRNTEAFF.

The chain recombines TRBV7-9 with TRBJ2-5, with TRBD1 matching over 9 bases. The CDR3 runs to 15 residues. The V gene end was trimmed by 4 bases and the J gene end by 11 bases; junction bases not matched to a gene: 14. Looked up from germline, CDR1 is SEHNR and CDR2 is FQNEAQ (reference sequence). The CDR3 reads CASSSGPGQGVLQYF. The CDR3 DNA follows: TGTGCCAGCAGCTCCGGCCCGGGACAGGGCGTTCTACAGTACTTC. The complete variable domain, with remaining parts taken from reference TRBV7-9 and TRBJ2-5, reads DTGVSQNPRHKITKRGQNVTFRCDPISEHNRLYWYRQTLGQGPEFLTYFQNEAQLEKSRLLSDRFSAERPKGSFSTLEIQRTEQGDSAMYLCASSSGPGQGVLQYFGPGTRLLVL.

The J gene is TRBJ1-5, the V gene TRBV27; 7 bases map to TRBD1. V lost 5 bases, J lost 4 bases, and 8 bases stayed unmatched. Germline loops: CDR1 MNHEY, CDR2 SMNVEV (reference sequence). The CDR3 runs 15 residues. The CDR3 region has the DNA TGTGCCAGCAGTCCGTCGGACAGGAGGAATCAGCCCCAGCATTTT. Translated: CASSPSDRRNQPQHF.

V usage is TRBV19 and J usage is TRBJ2-2, with D unclear. With 0 bases removed from V and 0 bases from J, the gap between germline ends came to 17 bases. This CDR3 contains 19 residues. Germline loops: CDR1 LNHDA, CDR2 SQIVND (reference sequence). The CDR3 bases are TGTGCCAGTAGTATAGATCTATTTCGGGCAGGAACGAACACCGGGGAGCTGTTTTTT. Translated, it gives CASSIDLFRAGTNTGELFF. Looking up the rest from reference TRBV19 and TRBJ2-2 gives the full variable domain: DGGITQSPKYLFRKEGQNVTLSCEQNLNHDAMYWYRQDPGQGLRLIYYSQIVNDFQKGDIAEGYSVSREKKESFPLTVTSAQKNPTAFYLCASSIDLFRAGTNTGELFFGEGSRLTVL.

J is TRBJ2-4 and V is TRBV5-1, with unresolved D. V lost 1 base to trimming and J lost 0 bases, with 8 bases between them. The CDR3 length is 15 residues. Germline-derived CDR1 and CDR2 are SGHRS and YFSETQ. The CDR3 is CASSLLGPAKNIQYF. CDR3 nucleotide sequence: TGCGCCAGCAGCTTGCTAGGGCCAGCCAAAAACATTCAGTACTTC.

The V gene is TRBV6-4, the J gene TRBJ2-1, with D possibly TRBD2 on 6 matching bases. CDR3 length: 13 amino acids. Deletions cut 4 bases from V and 4 bases from J, with 8 bases between. Germline values: CDR1 MRHNA, CDR2 SNTAGT. The CDR3 region is CASSVGTYNEQFF. For the CDR3, the DNA is TGTGCCAGCAGTGTCGGGACTTACAATGAGCAGTTCTTC.

This clone has just a few counts. As DNA, the CDR3 is TGCGCCAGCAGCTTGGGGCAGGGGAATACAGATACGCAGTATTTT. This codes for CASSLGQGNTDTQYF. This chain uses TRBV5-1 with TRBJ2-3; D might be TRBD1 (6 bases). This CDR3 contains 15 residues. V lost 0 bases, J lost 3 bases, and 11 bases lay in between. CDR1 is SGHRS, CDR2 YFSETQ, per germline.

V is TRBV28 and J is TRBJ1-4, with TRBD1 identical over 7 bases. The V gene's germline CDR1 is MDHEN and CDR2 SYDVKM. The CDR3 sequence is 15 residues long. The V gene end was trimmed by 2 bases and the J gene end by 6 bases; junction bases not matched to a gene: 6. The CDR3 loop is CASSLGGGAYEKLFF. The CDR3 DNA reads TGTGCCAGCAGTTTAGGAGGGGGCGCGTATGAAAAACTGTTTTTT.

The rearrangement joins TRBV12-5 to TRBJ2-7, with no clear D. This CDR3 comprises 12 residues. Deletions cut 2 bases from V and 2 bases from J, with 4 bases between. Germline V CDR1 and CDR2: LGHNT, FRNRAP. CDR3 residues: CASGLPPYEQYF. DNA for the CDR3: TGTGCTAGTGGTTTGCCCCCCTACGAGCAGTACTTC.

This clone was recorded a few times. The chain couples TRBV27 to TRBJ1-1; no clear D. This CDR3 has 13 residues. Trimming pared 3 bases from V and 4 bases from J, leaving 9 bases between. Germline V CDR1 and CDR2: MNHEY, SMNVEV (reference sequence). CDR3 in DNA: TGTGCCAGCAGTTTTCTCGGAAGCACTGAAGCTTTCTTT. Translated: CASSFLGSTEAFF.

This clone was observed once. The chain employs TRBV5-1 and TRBJ1-5; 11 bases agree with TRBD1. V lost 3 bases, J lost 5 bases, and 1 base stayed unmatched. CDR1 and CDR2 (germline): SGHRS, YFSETQ. The CDR3 runs to 14 residues. The CDR3 DNA reads TGCGCCAGCAGCTGGACAGGGGGCGATCAGCCCCAGCATTTT. Amino acids: CASSWTGGDQPQHF.

There are a few counts of this clone. The V call is TRBV19, the J call TRBJ1-2; possible D gene TRBD1, 5 bases. CDR1 is LNHDA, CDR2 SQIVND, per germline (reference sequence). With 5 bases removed from V and 4 bases from J, the gap between germline ends came to 11 bases. The CDR3 runs to 13 residues. CDR3 sequence (DNA): TGTGCCAGTAGTCCGGGACGATTCTATGGCTACACCTTC. It yields the protein CASSPGRFYGYTF.

This clone has more than one count but fewer than ten. The CDR3 nucleotides are TGTGCCAGCAGCGTAGACGGGGAGGACTACAATGAGCAGTTCTTC. Amino acids: CASSVDGEDYNEQFF. This chain connects TRBV9 to TRBJ2-1; possible D gene TRBD2, 6 bases. From germline, CDR1 is SGDLS and CDR2 YYNGEE. The CDR3 has 15 amino acids. With 0 bases removed from V and 3 bases from J, the gap between germline ends came to 10 bases.

CDR3 in DNA: TGTGCCAGTAGTATAGGGGGCGGGGGCGCGACCCAGTACTTC. Protein: CASSIGGGGATQYF. J is TRBJ2-5 and V is TRBV19, with D tentatively TRBD2 (7 bases). CDR3 length: 14 amino acids. Germline V gene lookup returns CDR1 LNHDA and CDR2 SQIVND (reference sequence). V shed 1 base and J shed 7 bases, with 13 bases lying between them.

This rearrangement joins TRBV5-4 to TRBJ1-3, with TRBD1 as a possible D gene (5 bases). CDR1 is SGHNT and CDR2 is YYREEE in the germline V gene (reference sequence). The CDR3 is 19 amino acids. Trimming shortened V by 2 bases and J by 1 base, and 22 bases separated the two germline ends. CDR3 loop: CASSFFFSMGDRSGNTIYF. The CDR3 region has the DNA TGTGCCAGCAGCTTTTTTTTCTCGATGGGGGATCGGTCTGGAAACACCATATATTTT.

The chain is built from TRBV27 and TRBJ2-7; TRBD1 aligns across 9 bases. The length of the CDR3 is 15 residues. V was pared by 4 bases and J by 1 base, with 5 bases of the junction left unmatched. From germline, CDR1 is MNHEY and CDR2 SMNVEV (reference sequence). The CDR3 sequence is CASSWSGTGSYEQYF. CDR3 bases: TGTGCCAGCAGTTGGTCCGGGACAGGGTCCTACGAGCAGTACTTC.

J is TRBJ1-2 and V is TRBV11-2; 10 bases are shared with TRBD1. Germline V gene lookup returns CDR1 SGHAT and CDR2 FQNNGV. This CDR3 has 14 residues. V dropped 4 bases and J dropped 6; count of bases not matched to a gene: 5. The CDR3 spells CASSSRQGADGYTF. CDR3 in DNA: TGTGCCAGCAGCTCCCGACAGGGGGCGGATGGCTACACCTTC.

The CDR3 bases are TGTGCCAGCAGCTTATCCGGCAATTCACCCCTCCACTTT. The encoded protein is CASSLSGNSPLHF. The chain is built from TRBV7-3 and TRBJ1-6; D gene ambiguous. Per germline, CDR1 SGHTA and CDR2 FQGTGA. This CDR3 is built from 13 residues. Trimming left V 2 bases short and J 7 bases short, with 6 bases between.

This chain links TRBV18 with TRBJ2-7; a possible D gene is TRBD1 (6 bases). The CDR3 contains 12 residues. Trimming pared 5 bases from V and 6 bases from J, leaving 11 bases between. Germline CDR1 KGHSH, CDR2 LQKENI. The CDR3 here is CASSYRVSEQYF. Written as DNA, the CDR3 is TGTGCCAGCTCATACAGGGTCTCCGAGCAGTACTTC. The variable domain in full, completed from reference TRBV18 and TRBJ2-7, reads NAGVMQNPRHLVRRRGQEARLRCSPMKGHSHVYWYRQLPEEGLKFMVYLQKENIIDESGMPKERFSAEFPKEGPSILRIQQVVRGDSAAYFCASSYRVSEQYFGPGTRLTVT.

The chain combines TRBV7-9 with TRBJ2-7; TRBD2 agrees at 8 bases. Per germline, CDR1 SEHNR and CDR2 FQNEAQ (reference sequence). The CDR3 is 15 amino acids. V lost 5 bases, J lost 0 bases, and 6 bases stayed unmatched. The DNA for the CDR3 is TGTGCCAGCAGCATAGTCGGGACTAGCTCCTACGAGCAGTACTTC. Protein: CASSIVGTSSYEQYF.

The chain recombines TRBV5-1 with TRBJ2-7; 13 bases are shared with TRBD2. The germline gives CDR1 SGHRS, CDR2 YFSETQ. CDR3 length: 14 residues. Germline trimming cut 6 bases from V and 7 bases from J; bases unmatched to any gene: 7. CDR3 coding DNA: TGCGCCAGCACCGGACTAGCGGGAGTAGGTGAGCAGTACTTC. It codes for CASTGLAGVGEQYF.